The entry below gives a single TCR beta chain sequence along with its context. Its cognate antigen is unknown. Deletions cut 3 bases from V and 0 bases from J, with 16 bases between. The germline CDR1 and CDR2 sequences are MNHEY and SMNVEV (reference sequence). The CDR3 contains 17 residues. The data derive from a study of response to subunit inactivated influenza vaccine. General study results and limits: The authors offered the suggestion that each seasonal influenza vaccination recruits few new T cells.

In TCRdb, the RT-PCR reads were re-called with MiXCR into one record per CDR3 protein. The table shows roughly 670,000 distinct CDR3 sequences, with approximately 15% occurring only once. The sample here was PBMCs from blood, taken around two weeks before vaccination. The chain couples TRBV27 to TRBJ2-3, with a weak D call TRBD2 (7 bases). This sequence originates from a man aged 45-60 years who received an inactivated influenza vaccine. The CDR3 protein is CASSFTGGLPSTDTQYF. The DNA of the CDR3 is TGTGCCAGCAGTTTTACGGGGGGCCTTCCCAGCACAGATACGCAGTATTTT.